This record covers a single TCR beta chain. The data were taken from a study of T cell changes during pregnancy in multiple sclerosis. The repertoire was sequenced with immunoSEQ multiplex PCR; TCRdb's copy has only in-frame clones and lacks some. The table has roughly 69,000 clones, 92% seen once. Here the sequenced sample was peripheral blood, taken after pregnancy. The TCR originated in a female donor with multiple sclerosis, enrolled in a pregnancy study.

The CDR3 reads CASSYGDRGYEQYF. Here the CDR3 DNA reads TGTGCCAGCAGTTACGGGGACAGGGGCTACGAGCAGTACTTC. The rearrangement uses TRBV6-5 and TRBJ2-7, with TRBD1 matching over 10 bases. The trim removed 2 bases at V and 3 bases at J, leaving 1 base unmatched. The CDR3 sequence is 14 residues long. Germline loops: CDR1 MNHEY, CDR2 SVGAGI.